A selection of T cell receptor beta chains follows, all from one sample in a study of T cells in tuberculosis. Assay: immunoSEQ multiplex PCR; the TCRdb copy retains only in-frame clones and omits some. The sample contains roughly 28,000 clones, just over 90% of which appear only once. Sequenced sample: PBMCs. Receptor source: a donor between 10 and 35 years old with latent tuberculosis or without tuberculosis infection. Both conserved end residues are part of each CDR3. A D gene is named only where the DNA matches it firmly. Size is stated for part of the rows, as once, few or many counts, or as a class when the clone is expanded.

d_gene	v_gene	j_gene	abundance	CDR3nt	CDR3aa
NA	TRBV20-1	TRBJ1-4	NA	TGCAGTGCCAGATCAGGTGGGCTGTTTTTT	CSARSGGLFF
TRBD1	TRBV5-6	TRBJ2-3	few	TGTGCCAGCAGCTTGGAGGACAGGGATACGCAGTATTTT	CASSLEDRDTQYF
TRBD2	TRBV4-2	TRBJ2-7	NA	TGTGCCAGCAGCCACCAGGGGACTAGCGGAGAGGGTCACGAGCAGTACTTC	CASSHQGTSGEGHEQYF
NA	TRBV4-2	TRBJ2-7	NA	TGTGCCAGCAGCCAGCCCTACTCCTACGAGCAGTACTTC	CASSQPYSYEQYF
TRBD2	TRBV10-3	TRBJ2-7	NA	TGTGCCATCAGTGGGACTAGCGGGAGAGTTTGGGACGAGCAGTACTTC	CAISGTSGRVWDEQYF
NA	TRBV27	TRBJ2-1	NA	TGTGCCAGCAGTTTAGGTATTAGCTCCTACAATGAGCAGTTCTTC	CASSLGISSYNEQFF
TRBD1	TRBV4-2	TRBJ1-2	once	TGTGCCAGCAGCCAAGATCCCAGCTCACAGGGGTATTATGGCTACACCTTC	CASSQDPSSQGYYGYTF
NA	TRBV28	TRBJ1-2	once	TGTGCCAGCAGTTTATCAGGGCTTGGCTACACCTTC	CASSLSGLGYTF
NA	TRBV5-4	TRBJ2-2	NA	TGTGCCAGCAACACCCGGGCGGGCACCGGGGAGCTGTTTTTT	CASNTRAGTGELFF
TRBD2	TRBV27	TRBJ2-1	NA	TGTGCCAGCAGCCTAGGCGGGGGGTACTACAATGAGCAGTTCTTC	CASSLGGGYYNEQFF
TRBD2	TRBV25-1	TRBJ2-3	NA	TGTGCCAGCAGTACTCCTAGCGGGGGGGCGAAGACGGATACGCAGTATTTT	CASSTPSGGAKTDTQYF
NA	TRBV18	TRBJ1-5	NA	TGTGCCAGCTCACCAAGCGGGGCGTCTAGCAATCAGCCCCAGCATTTT	CASSPSGASSNQPQHF
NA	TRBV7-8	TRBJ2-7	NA	TGTGCCAGCAGCTATGCGTACGAGCAGTACTTC	CASSYAYEQYF
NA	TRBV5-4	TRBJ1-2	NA	TGTGCCAGCAGCCCCGGGGGGGGGCCCCGGGGAGGCTACACCTTC	CASSPGGGPRGGYTF
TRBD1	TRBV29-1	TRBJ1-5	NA	TGCAGCGTTCTGACAGGGGCGGATCAGCCCCAGCATTTT	CSVLTGADQPQHF
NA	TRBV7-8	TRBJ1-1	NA	TGTGCCAGCGGCCACCCAGCAGGGATTTACATGAACACTGAAGCTTTCTTT	CASGHPAGIYMNTEAFF
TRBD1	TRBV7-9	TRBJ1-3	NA	TGTGCCAGCAGCTTAAGGGGGCGCCAATATTTT	CASSLRGRQYF
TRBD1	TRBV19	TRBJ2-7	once	TGTGCCAGTAGTATTTCGGGACAGGGATACTCCTACGAGCAGTACTTC	CASSISGQGYSYEQYF
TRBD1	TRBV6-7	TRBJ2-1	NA	TGTGCCAGCAGTTACCCGCAACCCTGGGACAGGGGGCATAATGAGCAGTTCTTC	CASSYPQPWDRGHNEQFF
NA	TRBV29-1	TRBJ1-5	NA	TGCAGCGTGCGGTTAGGAGATCAGCCCCAGCATTTT	CSVRLGDQPQHF
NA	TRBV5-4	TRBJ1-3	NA	TGTGCCAGCAGCTCAAACAGGCACAGCTCTGGAAACACCATATATTTT	CASSSNRHSSGNTIYF
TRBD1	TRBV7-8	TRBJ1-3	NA	TGTGCCAGCAGCCCCAGGACAGGGGCTGGAAACACCATATATTTT	CASSPRTGAGNTIYF
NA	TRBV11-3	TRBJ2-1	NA	TGTGCCAGCAGCTTCCCCTTCAGGGCTCCGGTCTTC	CASSFPFRAPVF
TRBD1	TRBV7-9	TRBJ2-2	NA	TGTGCCAGCAGCGCAGGACAGGGGGAAGTGCGGACCGGGGAGCTGTTTTTT	CASSAGQGEVRTGELFF
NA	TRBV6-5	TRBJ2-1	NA	TGTGCCAGCAGTTACGTCGCGGAGAACTACAATGAGCAGTTCTTC	CASSYVAENYNEQFF
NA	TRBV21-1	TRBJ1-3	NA	NA	CASSKREGYRVGSGNTIYF
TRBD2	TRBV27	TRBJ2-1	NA	TGTGCCAGCAGTTTGAGGACTAGGGCTGCTGAGCAGTTCTTC	CASSLRTRAAEQFF
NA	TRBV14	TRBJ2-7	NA	TGTGCCAGCAGCCAAAACAGGGTAGGCGAGCAGTACTTC	CASSQNRVGEQYF
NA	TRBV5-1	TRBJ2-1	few	TGCGCCAGCAGCTTAGCGGAGGAATCCTACAATGAGCAGTTCTTC	CASSLAEESYNEQFF
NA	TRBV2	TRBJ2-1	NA	TGTGCCAGCAGCCCTAGGAGCGGTACCAACAATGAGCAGTTCTTC	CASSPRSGTNNEQFF
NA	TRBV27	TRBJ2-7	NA	TGTGCCAGCACCACCTTGTCGGGTCGCGAGCAGTACTTC	CASTTLSGREQYF
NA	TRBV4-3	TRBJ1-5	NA	TGCGCCAGCAGCCAAGATGTCCGGGGGTCCGGCTATAGCAATCAGCCCCAGCATTTT	CASSQDVRGSGYSNQPQHF
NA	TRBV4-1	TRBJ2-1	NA	TGCGCCAGCCAAAGGACATGGGGGGTCGATGAGCAGTTCTTC	CASQRTWGVDEQFF
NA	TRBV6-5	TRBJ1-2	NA	TGTGCCAGCAGTGACAGCTATGGCTACACCTTC	CASSDSYGYTF
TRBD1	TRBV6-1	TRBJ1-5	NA	TGTGCCAGCAGGGACAGGGGGCGAGGCAATCAGCCCCAGCATTTT	CASRDRGRGNQPQHF
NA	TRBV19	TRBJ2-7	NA	TGTGCCAGTAGTGACGAGGGAACGGCTCGGGCCGAGCAGTACTTC	CASSDEGTARAEQYF
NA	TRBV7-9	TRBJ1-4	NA	TGTGCCAGCAGCTTAGGAGGAGAGGGCGTGGGTGAAAAACTGTTTTTT	CASSLGGEGVGEKLFF
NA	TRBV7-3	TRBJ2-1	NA	TGTGCCAGCAGCTTAAGGGCCTTCGGGCAGGGAAAAAACAATGAGCAGTTCTTC	CASSLRAFGQGKNNEQFF
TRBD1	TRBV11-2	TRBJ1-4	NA	TGTGCCAGCAGCCCCGGACAGGGGGACGAAAAACTGTTTTTT	CASSPGQGDEKLFF
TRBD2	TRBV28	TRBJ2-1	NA	TGTGCCAGCAGCGAGGCGGGGGGTTCCTACAATGAGCAGTTCTTC	CASSEAGGSYNEQFF
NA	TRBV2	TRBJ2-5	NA	TGTGCCAGCAGTGAAAGGGACACTCAAGAGACCCAGTACTTC	CASSERDTQETQYF
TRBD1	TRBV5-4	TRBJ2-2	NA	TGTGCCAGCAGCCCGGGACAGGGGCGGGGTACCGGGGAGCTGTTTTTT	CASSPGQGRGTGELFF
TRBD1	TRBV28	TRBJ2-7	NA	TGTGCCAGCAGTGCGACAGGGTACGAGCAGTACTTC	CASSATGYEQYF
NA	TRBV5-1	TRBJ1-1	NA	TGCGCCAGCAGCTTCACAGGACCCAACACTGAAGCTTTCTTT	CASSFTGPNTEAFF
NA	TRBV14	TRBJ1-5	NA	TGTGCCAGCAGCCAAGGGCGGGGGGGCAGTCAGCCCCAGCATTTT	CASSQGRGGSQPQHF
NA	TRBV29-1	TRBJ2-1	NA	TGCAGCGTTGCGGGATCCGGCCACAATGAGCAGTTCTTC	CSVAGSGHNEQFF
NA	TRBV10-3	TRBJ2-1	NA	TGTGCCACCAGGGACTCCGCCAATGAGCAGTTCTTC	CATRDSANEQFF
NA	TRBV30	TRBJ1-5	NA	TGTGCCTGGAGTCGGGTAGGTCCGGGTCAGCCCCAGCATTTT	CAWSRVGPGQPQHF